This passage covers 24 T cell receptor beta chains from one sample sequenced in a study of a mutant IDH1 vaccine in newly diagnosed glioma. Clones were read by immunoSEQ multiplex PCR, and TCRdb kept only the in-frame ones, dropping some. The top ten hold around 18% of the sample, which has about 54,000 clones, roughly 80% seen once. Noted time point: baseline, week 1 (first vaccination visit). Treatment denoted: pre-vaccination baseline after standard-of-care therapy. The sequenced sample was PBMCs, obtained from a glioma patient treated with radiotherapy, temozolomide or both. The receptors here all came from a man between 18 and 29 years old with glioma.

This clone was observed a few times. The chain couples TRBV14 to TRBJ1-4, with 8 bases fitting TRBD1. J lost 0 bases, V lost 0 bases, and 6 bases had no gene match. The V gene's germline CDR1 is SGHDN and CDR2 FVKESK. This CDR3 spans 18 amino acids. The CDR3 DNA reads as TGTGCCAGCAGCCAAGAAAGGGACAGGATTGCAACTAATGAAAAACTGTTTTTT. Protein product: CASSQERDRIATNEKLFF.

This clone has just a few counts. This chain joins TRBV7-6 and TRBJ1-1; perhaps TRBD1 as D (6 bases). The CDR3 covers 13 residues. The ends were cut back, 8 bases at V and 0 bases at J, with 10 bases in the middle. Germline values: CDR1 SGHVS, CDR2 FNYEAQ. The DNA of the CDR3 is TGTGCCAGCGCAACAGGGATGAACACTGAAGCTTTCTTT. Protein sequence: CASATGMNTEAFF.

The count of this clone is one. This chain uses TRBV9 with TRBJ2-1, with TRBD2 matching over 12 bases. The CDR3 covers 17 residues. V lost 0 bases to trimming and J lost 6 bases; unmatched junction nucleotides: 7. The germline V gene has CDR1 SGDLS and CDR2 YYNGEE. The CDR3 region has the DNA TGTGCCAGCAGCGTAGGCGCTAGCGGGAGGGCCCTCAATGAGCAGTTCTTC. The encoded protein is CASSVGASGRALNEQFF.

This sequence joins TRBV7-9 and TRBJ1-1, with a tentative D call TRBD1 (6 bases). The germline gives CDR1 SEHNR, CDR2 FQNEAQ (reference sequence). Trimming stripped 5 bases from V and 4 bases from J, with 11 bases between. This CDR3 is built from 13 residues. CDR3 bases: TGTGCCAGCAGCCTTACAGGGACCACTGAAGCTTTCTTT. Its protein product is CASSLTGTTEAFF.

The chain links TRBV29-1 to TRBJ1-1; D perhaps matches TRBD1 (5 bases). Trimming pared 1 base from V and 5 bases from J, leaving 20 bases between. Germline V lookup: CDR1 SQVTM, CDR2 ANQGSEA. The CDR3 length is 16 residues. CDR3 in DNA: TGCAGCGTTGAAGCCCCGGATGAGGGGATGGGTACTGAAGCTTTCTTT. The encoded protein is CSVEAPDEGMGTEAFF.

V and J are TRBV12-1 and TRBJ2-7; whether TRBD1, the table's D call, matches the DNA was not checked. TRBV12-1 is described as a pseudogene. CDR3 size: 15 residues. CDR3 loop: CASSLGGTGRYEQYF. The CDR3 coding sequence is TGTGCCAGCAGCTTAGGAGGGACAGGGCGCTACGAGCAGTACTTC.

This clone showed up just once. The chain is built from TRBV5-6 and TRBJ2-7; 12 bases agree with TRBD2. This CDR3 is built from 15 residues. The V segment lost 0 bases and the J segment 4 bases; nucleotides outside the gene matches: 2. Germline CDR1 reads SGHDT; CDR2 reads YYEEEE. The CDR3 spells CASSLGGTSGYEQYF. CDR3 coding DNA: TGTGCCAGCAGCTTGGGGGGGACTAGCGGGTACGAGCAGTACTTC.

This clone has a single count. V gene TRBV2 combines with J gene TRBJ2-3; perhaps TRBD2 as D (6 bases). CDR1 is SNHLY, CDR2 FYNNEI, per germline. This CDR3 is 14 amino acids long. V was trimmed by 9 bases and J by 2 bases, leaving 15 bases between them. The CDR3 nucleotides are TGTGCCAGGGAGGGTGGACTTAACACAGATACGCAGTATTTT. This gives the protein CAREGGLNTDTQYF.

This chain connects TRBV6-1 to TRBJ1-3, with D possibly matching TRBD1 (6 bases). Trimming removed 9 bases at V and 1 base at J, with 13 bases between. The CDR3 runs 14 residues. The germline V gene encodes CDR1 MNHNS and CDR2 SASEGT. Here the CDR3 DNA reads TGTGCCAGTAAGTTTACAGGGTCTGGAAACACCATATATTTT. Its protein product is CASKFTGSGNTIYF.

V gene TRBV7-9 combines with J gene TRBJ2-1; 9 nucleotides line up with TRBD1. Germline V CDR1 and CDR2: SEHNR, FQNEAQ (reference sequence). The CDR3 has 15 residues. Unmatched junction bases numbered 8, after V lost 8 bases and J lost 3 bases. Here the CDR3 DNA reads TGTGCCAGCCTCAAAACAGGGGGCTACTACAATGAGCAGTTCTTC. Protein sequence: CASLKTGGYYNEQFF.

The chain links TRBV29-1 to TRBJ2-7, with D hard to call. Germline V CDR1 and CDR2: SQVTM, ANQGSEA. The CDR3 spans 14 residues. V shed 4 bases and J shed 3 bases, with 16 bases lying between them. The CDR3 loop is CSVAPQSSGYEQYF. Written as DNA, the CDR3 is TGCAGCGTTGCCCCCCAGAGCTCGGGCTACGAGCAGTACTTC.

This chain connects TRBV2 to TRBJ1-5, with unresolved D. Trimming removed 4 bases from V and 0 bases from J, with 10 bases in between. CDR3 length: 15 residues. The germline CDR1 and CDR2 sequences are SNHLY and FYNNEI. The CDR3 sequence is CASSARTHSNQPQHF. In nucleotides, the CDR3 is TGTGCCAGCAGTGCCAGGACCCATAGCAATCAGCCCCAGCATTTT.

This clone was seen a few times. The chain couples TRBV19 to TRBJ1-5, with D unclear. Trimming stripped 1 base from V and 5 bases from J, with 6 bases between. The CDR3 has 13 amino acids. The V gene's germline CDR1 is LNHDA and CDR2 SQIVND (reference sequence). The CDR3 DNA follows: TGTGCCAGTAGTATAGTGGGTGATCAGCCCCAGCATTTT. Amino acid sequence: CASSIVGDQPQHF.

V is TRBV27 and J is TRBJ2-1, with D unresolved. Germline V lookup: CDR1 MNHEY, CDR2 SMNVEV (reference sequence). V was trimmed by 5 bases and J by 4 bases, leaving 9 bases between them. The CDR3 totals 13 residues. This chain's CDR3 is CASSIVSYNEQFF. CDR3 bases: TGTGCCAGCAGTATCGTAAGTTACAATGAGCAGTTCTTC.

This sequence joins TRBV27 and TRBJ1-1; no definite D call. Germline V CDR1 and CDR2: MNHEY, SMNVEV (reference sequence). V was trimmed by 6 bases and J by 1 base, leaving 9 bases between them. There are 13 residues in the CDR3. The DNA for the CDR3 is TGTGCCAGCAGCATACAATCGAACACTGAAGCTTTCTTT. The encoded protein is CASSIQSNTEAFF.

With regard to this clone: Other DNA sequences from this sample encode an identical CDR3 as well. The chain uses TRBV4-3 and TRBJ2-7, with D hard to call. The CDR3 has 13 residues. Trimming removed 0 bases from V and 4 bases from J, with 7 bases in between. From germline, CDR1 is LGHNA and CDR2 YSLEER. CDR3 nucleotide sequence: TGCGCCAGCAGCCAAGATGGTGGTTACGAGCAGTACTTC. It encodes CASSQDGGYEQYF.

V gene TRBV14 combines with J gene TRBJ1-1, with D unresolved. Trimming shortened V by 1 base and J by 6 bases, and 12 bases separated the two germline ends. This CDR3 spans 14 amino acids. Germline V lookup: CDR1 SGHDN, CDR2 FVKESK. The CDR3, as DNA: TGTGCCAGCAGCCAAGTTTCGGTGGGCGCTGAAGCTTTCTTT. Translation: CASSQVSVGAEAFF.

This chain uses TRBV30 with TRBJ2-7, with 7 bases aligning to TRBD1. J was trimmed by 7 bases and V by 4 bases; bases with no gene match: 10. Looked up from germline, CDR1 is GTSNPN and CDR2 is SVGIG (reference sequence). CDR3 length equals 13 residues. The CDR3 DNA reads TGTGCCTGGACGACAGGGCAGGTTGGGGAGCAGTACTTC. Its protein is CAWTTGQVGEQYF.

This chain joins TRBV5-4 and TRBJ1-2; a possible D gene is TRBD1 (5 bases). The V gene's germline CDR1 is SGHNT and CDR2 YYREEE (reference sequence). The CDR3 length is 12 residues. The germline V and J ends were trimmed by 4 bases and 6 bases, with 10 bases remaining between them. The CDR3 sequence: CASSLLQDGYTF. CDR3 bases: TGTGCCAGCAGCCTGTTACAGGATGGCTACACCTTC.

This chain joins TRBV5-1 and TRBJ1-5, with a weak D call TRBD1 (5 bases). The CDR3 length is 14 residues. The germline gives CDR1 SGHRS, CDR2 YFSETQ. V lost 0 bases and J 5 bases, leaving 9 bases between the germline ends. For the CDR3, the DNA is TGCGCCAGCAGCTTGGGGGGCGTTGATCAGCCCCAGCATTTT. Protein product: CASSLGGVDQPQHF.

The chain links TRBV30 to TRBJ2-7; 12 bases map to TRBD2. CDR1 GTSNPN and CDR2 SVGIG come from the germline V gene (reference sequence). This CDR3 contains 15 residues. V gave up 2 bases and J gave up 6 bases; unmatched junction bases: 8. The CDR3 sequence is CAWSRSSGGALEQYF. DNA of the CDR3: TGTGCCTGGAGTCGCTCTAGCGGGGGGGCCCTCGAGCAGTACTTC.

The rearrangement links TRBV30 to TRBJ2-5; a weak D match, TRBD2 (5 bases). This CDR3 contains 15 residues. The V and J ends lost 1 base and 3 bases respectively, with 15 bases between them. Germline assignment: CDR1 GTSNPN and CDR2 SVGIG (reference sequence). The chain's CDR3 is CAWSEIRTEEETQYF. Here the CDR3 DNA reads TGTGCCTGGAGTGAAATTCGGACTGAGGAAGAGACCCAGTACTTC.

J is TRBJ1-2 and V is TRBV9; D not certain. The CDR3 has 14 residues. Trimming pared 0 bases from V and 2 bases from J, leaving 8 bases between. Germline CDR1 SGDLS, CDR2 YYNGEE. Here the CDR3 reads CASSVDGRNYGYTF. The CDR3, as DNA: TGTGCCAGCAGCGTAGATGGTAGGAACTATGGCTACACCTTC.

This clone came up once. This chain uses TRBV25-1 with TRBJ2-2; tentative D call: TRBD2 (7 bases). The germline V gene has CDR1 MGHDK and CDR2 SYGVNS. CDR3 length equals 15 residues. The V gene lost 6 bases and the J gene lost 1 base, with 12 bases spanning the gap. Written as DNA, the CDR3 is TGTGCCAGCAGCCGGGGAGGGGGGAACACCGGGGAGCTGTTTTTT. This gives the protein CASSRGGGNTGELFF.